This TCR beta chain was identified in a study of control samples from healthy donors and cancer patients. The length of the CDR3 is 15 residues. Germline CDR1 is SGHRS and CDR2 is YFSETQ. The V gene end was trimmed by 0 bases and the J gene end by 4 bases; junction bases not matched to a gene: 3. Using immunoSEQ multiplex PCR, the repertoire was profiled, and TCRdb retains in-frame clones only, with some absent. The sample has around 120,000 clones; more than 75% are singletons. The material sequenced was blood. V is TRBV5-1 and J is TRBJ2-1; 8 positions agree with TRBD1. The TCR was taken from a man aged 55 to 70 in good health. The CDR3, as DNA: TGCGCCAGCAGCTTGGGTCAGGGGGCGTACAATGAGCAGTTCTTC. As protein: CASSLGQGAYNEQFF.